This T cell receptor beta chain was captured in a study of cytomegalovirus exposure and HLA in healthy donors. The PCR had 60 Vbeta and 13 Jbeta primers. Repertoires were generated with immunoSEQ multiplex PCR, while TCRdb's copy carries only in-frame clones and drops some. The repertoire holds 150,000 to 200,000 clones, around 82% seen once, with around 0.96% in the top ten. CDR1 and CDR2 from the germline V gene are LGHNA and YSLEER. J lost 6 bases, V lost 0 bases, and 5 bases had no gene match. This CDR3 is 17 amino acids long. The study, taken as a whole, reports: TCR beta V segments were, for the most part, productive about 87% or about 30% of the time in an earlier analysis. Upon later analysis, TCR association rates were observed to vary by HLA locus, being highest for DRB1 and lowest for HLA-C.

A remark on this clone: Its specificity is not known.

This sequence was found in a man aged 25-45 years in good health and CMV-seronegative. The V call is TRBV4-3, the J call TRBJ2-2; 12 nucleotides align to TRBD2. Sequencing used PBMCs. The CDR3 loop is CASSQEKTSGRAGELFF. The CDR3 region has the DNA TGCGCCAGCAGCCAAGAAAAGACTAGCGGGAGAGCCGGGGAGCTGTTTTTT.